These T cell receptor beta chains were read from a single sample in a study of T cells in Graves' hyperthyroidism and ophthalmopathy. MiXCR, run by TCRdb on the multiplex PCR reads, gives a single entry per CDR3 protein. The data show hundreds of thousands of distinct CDR3 sequences, with 14% seen just once and about a tenth held by the top ten. Sequenced sample: blood. All receptors derive from a woman between 18 and 30 years old with Graves' hyperthyroidism. The CDR3 runs from the conserved cysteine through the conserved F or W. The order of the fields is V gene, clone size, J gene, D gene, CDR3 length, CDR3 DNA, CDR3 protein. The D gene is left open where the match is weak. Expanded clones are given a class, and other clones once, few, many or no size at all.

TRBV10-1	-	TRBJ2-1	-	19	TGCGCCAGCAGTGAGTCTGCCCTCGGTAAGGACAGCTCCTACAATGAGCAGTTCTTC	CASSESALGKDSSYNEQFF
TRBV4-1	many	TRBJ2-3	TRBD1	19	TGCGCCAGCAGCCAATCCACCCCGGGACAGGGGGCTGGCACAGATACGCAGTATTTT	CASSQSTPGQGAGTDTQYF
TRBV6-1	few	TRBJ1-4	-	13	TGTGCCAGCAGAACAAATGAACGTGAAAAACTGTTTTTT	CASRTNEREKLFF
TRBV5-8	many	TRBJ2-5	-	17	TGTGCCAGCAGCTTGGTTGGGAAAGGCCAGCGGGAAGAGACCCAGTACTTC	CASSLVGKGQREETQYF
TRBV20-1	-	TRBJ1-5	TRBD1	12	TGCAGTGCTGGACTCGGGACAGGGCTCCAGCATTTT	CSAGLGTGLQHF
TRBV19	-	TRBJ2-6	-	16	TGTGCCAGTAGTATAATCGGGTCCTCTGGGGCCAACGTCCTGACTTTC	CASSIIGSSGANVLTF
TRBV6-2/TRBV6-3	-	TRBJ2-5	-	15	TGTGCCAGCAGCCCGTTTGGTATGGCAGGGGAGACCCAGTACTTC	CASSPFGMAGETQYF
TRBV10-3	few	TRBJ2-1	-	11	TGTGCCATCAGTGTCCGATCAGAGCAGTTCTTC	CAISVRSEQFF
TRBV28	many	TRBJ2-5	TRBD2	18	TGTGCCAGCAGTTTTGGTCTCGGGACTAGCCGACCCCAAGAGACCCAGTACTTC	CASSFGLGTSRPQETQYF
TRBV3-1	many	TRBJ1-2	-	12	TGTGCCAGCAGCCAAGAAACCTATGGCTACACCTTC	CASSQETYGYTF
TRBV6-5	many	TRBJ2-5	TRBD2	17	TGTGCCAGCAGTTACGGAGGACTAGCGGGAGTCCAAGAGACCCAGTACTTC	CASSYGGLAGVQETQYF
TRBV6-1	few	TRBJ2-5	TRBD1	14	TGTGCCGGGGAACAGGGGGCGCACGGGGAGACCCAGTACTTC	CAGEQGAHGETQYF
TRBV19	many	TRBJ1-1	TRBD1	14	TGTGCCAGTAGTGGTACCGGGACAGGGACTGAAGCTTTCTTT	CASSGTGTGTEAFF
TRBV12-3/TRBV12-4	-	TRBJ2-7	-	16	TGTGCCAGCAGTTTTCTCGGAGGGGCTTCTACAAACGAGCAGTACTTC	CASSFLGGASTNEQYF
TRBV30	few	TRBJ2-3	TRBD2	13	TGTGCCTGGGCAGCGGGAGGCACAGATACGCAGTATTTT	CAWAAGGTDTQYF
TRBV12-3/TRBV12-4	few	TRBJ1-2	TRBD1	15	TGTGCCAGCAGTTACCCGGGACAGGGCAACTATGGCTACACCTTC	CASSYPGQGNYGYTF
TRBV7-9	-	TRBJ1-2	-	15	TGTGCCAGCAGCTCCTCGGGGGCCTCAAACTATGGCTACACCTTC	CASSSSGASNYGYTF
TRBV7-2	many	TRBJ2-7	-	13	TGTGCCAGCAGCTTAGCGCAGGTGCTCGAGCAGTACTTC	CASSLAQVLEQYF
TRBV6-2/TRBV6-3	-	TRBJ1-5	-	13	TGTGCCAGCAGTTACGGCAGAGCCCACCGTGAACATTTT	CASSYGRAHREHF
TRBV11-3	many	TRBJ2-1	TRBD2	16	TGTGCCAGCAGCTTAGCTGGGACTAGCGGGTTTAATGAGCAGTTCTTC	CASSLAGTSGFNEQFF
TRBV18	-	TRBJ2-7	TRBD2	17	TGTGCCAGCTCACCACGTTCGAGACTAGCGGGAAAGTACGAGCAGTACTTC	CASSPRSRLAGKYEQYF
TRBV7-2	-	TRBJ2-3	-	16	TGTGCCAGCAGCTTCTCCCTCCGGGCACTCACAGATACGCAGTATTTT	CASSFSLRALTDTQYF
TRBV19	few	TRBJ1-5	-	16	TGTGCCAGTAGTATAGCTGGGGAAAATAGCAATCAGCCCCAGCATTTT	CASSIAGENSNQPQHF
TRBV6-2/TRBV6-3	-	TRBJ2-7	-	12	TGTGCCAGCAGTCCCTACCGCTACGAGCAGTACTTC	CASSPYRYEQYF
TRBV27	many	TRBJ2-1	-	14	TGTGCCAGCAGTTTCGGGAGCCGTTACAATGAGCAGTTCTTC	CASSFGSRYNEQFF
TRBV20-1	-	TRBJ1-1	-	12	TGCAGTGCTACACCGCCGGGACGGGAAGCTTTCTTT	CSATPPGREAFF
TRBV27	many	TRBJ1-4	-	16	TGTGCCAGCAGTAGAGCGCGTCATGGGGTGGGGGAAAAACTGTTTTTT	CASSRARHGVGEKLFF
TRBV14	many	TRBJ2-3	-	15	TGTGCCAGCAGCCAAGTTGTAAGCCTCACAGATACGCAGTATTTT	CASSQVVSLTDTQYF
TRBV28	many	TRBJ2-7	-	15	TGTGCCAGCAGCTCGTTGGGAGAGCGGTCCTACGAGCAGTACTTC	CASSSLGERSYEQYF
TRBV30	-	TRBJ1-2	-	15	TGTGCCTGGAGTGTACCTGTAGTTTCAGTCTATGGCTACACCTTC	CAWSVPVVSVYGYTF
TRBV6-2/TRBV6-3	-	TRBJ2-6	TRBD1	17	TGTGCCAGCAGGCCGGACAGGGCACGCTCTGGGGCCAACGTCCTGACTTTC	CASRPDRARSGANVLTF
TRBV5-1	-	TRBJ2-7	-	17	TGCGCCAGCAGGTGGGACTGGGAAGCGGTCGGCTCCTACGAGCAGTACTTC	CASRWDWEAVGSYEQYF
TRBV5-5	-	TRBJ2-1	-	17	TGTGCCAGCAGCGGCCGGACAGGCGGGGTAATAACCTACGAGCAGTTCTTC	CASSGRTGGVITYEQFF
TRBV6-1	many	TRBJ2-6	-	15	TGTGCCAGCAGTAACCTACGCTCTGGGGCCAACGTCCTGACTTTC	CASSNLRSGANVLTF
TRBV2	few	TRBJ1-4	-	13	TGTGCCAGCAAGACAGGCTATCGTGAAAAACTGTTTTTT	CASKTGYREKLFF
TRBV7-9	many	TRBJ1-4	-	15	TGTGCCACCACTTTGTGGGGCGACGGGTATGAAAAACTGTTTTTT	CATTLWGDGYEKLFF
TRBV30	many	TRBJ2-5	-	13	TGTGCCTGGAGTGTTGGTATTAAAGAGACCCAGTACTTC	CAWSVGIKETQYF
TRBV14	-	TRBJ2-1	TRBD2	16	TGTGCCAGCAGCCAAAGGACTTTGCGGGAGAAAAATGAGCAGTTCTTC	CASSQRTLREKNEQFF
TRBV27	-	TRBJ2-7	TRBD2	15	TGTGCCAGCAGTGGATTTGGGACTAGCGACTACGAGCAATACTTC	CASSGFGTSDYEQYF
TRBV6-2/TRBV6-3	many	TRBJ2-7	TRBD2	15	TGTGCCAGCAGTTACGCTCTAGCGGGGCCCTACGAGCAGTACTTC	CASSYALAGPYEQYF
TRBV2	many	TRBJ2-7	-	15	TGTGCCAGCAGTGAACGGTCAGCTGACTCCTACGAACAGTACTTC	CASSERSADSYEQYF
TRBV9	many	TRBJ2-7	TRBD2	14	TGTGCCAGCAGCGGAAGCGGGAACCCCTACGAGCAGTACTTC	CASSGSGNPYEQYF
TRBV7-8	many	TRBJ2-1	-	14	TGTGCCAGCAGCTACCGACTCACTCTGGATGAGCAGTTCTTC	CASSYRLTLDEQFF